This T cell receptor beta chain derives from a study of cytomegalovirus exposure and HLA in healthy donors. Comments on this clone: Its antigen remains unidentified.

Study results and caveats: Later genetic work tied a missense DCLRE1C variant to beta-chain V and J trimming. Fewer N-insertions than the approximately 700-donor mean were reportedly shown by an Asian-associated ancestry cluster in a later analysis.

With 60 Vbeta and 13 Jbeta primers, the PCR was carried out. TCRdb's copy holds only in-frame clones and misses some; the assay was immunoSEQ multiplex PCR. This repertoire shows 150,000 to 200,000 clones, approximately 82% found once; its top ten account for around 9.1%. V gave up 0 bases and J gave up 8 bases, with 5 bases separating them. The CDR3 contains 11 residues. CDR1 is GTSNPN and CDR2 is SVGIG in the germline V gene (reference sequence). The TCR originated in a male donor in good health and CMV-seropositive. V usage is TRBV30 and J usage is TRBJ1-3; D call uncertain. Sequencing was done on a sample of PBMCs. This chain's CDR3 is CAWSVLDTIYF. The CDR3 nucleotides are TGTGCCTGGAGTGTACTGGACACCATATATTTT.